The sequence of this TCR beta chain was determined in a study of PD-L1 blockade in urothelial cancer. Across the study: Of some 30 patients, twenty-five were males with bladder-origin urothelial cancer. The researchers analyzed blood 3 weeks (second dose) and 6 weeks after treatment start.

Indicated time point: pretreatment peripheral blood. Diagnoses among patients were locally advanced or metastatic urothelial carcinoma. The table came from immunoSEQ multiplex PCR; TCRdb's copy has only in-frame clones and leaves some out. The sample yields 32,000 or so clones, around 82% seen once. This sequence was found in a man aged 55 to 70 with urothelial cancer. Source: PBMCs, taken around atezolizumab (anti-PD-L1) treatment.

CDR3 region: CATSRRDNEQFF. The CDR3 bases are TGTGCCACCAGCAGACGTGACAATGAGCAGTTCTTC. The V gene is TRBV15, the J gene TRBJ2-1; D not resolved. The CDR3 is 12 residues long. The V end was cut by 2 bases, the J end by 5 bases, with 4 bases between. Germline loops: CDR1 LNHNV, CDR2 YYDKDF (reference sequence).